These T cell receptor beta chains were read from a single sample in a study of yellow fever vaccine responses in identical twins. TCRdb reprocessed the RT-PCR reads via MiXCR and lists one record per CDR3 protein. Among under 30,000 distinct CDR3 sequences listed, around 74% were seen once. This specimen consisted of T cells from blood (PBMCs), unsorted or a sorted subset (not recorded which), obtained before or after yellow fever vaccination (not recorded which). Every receptor here comes from a young woman who received the yellow fever vaccine. Both conserved end residues are part of each CDR3. Fields, in order: clone size, D gene, V gene, J gene, CDR3 DNA, CDR3 protein. D genes are given only for firm matches. Clone size is given for some rows only: seen once, a few or many times, or a class if the clone is expanded.

-	TRBD2	TRBV13	TRBJ2-1	TGTGCCAGCAGCAGATCGACTAGCGGGAGCCATGAGCAGTTCTTC	CASSRSTSGSHEQFF
-	-	TRBV19	TRBJ1-6	TGTGCCAGTAGTATAGGTCAGGGTGTCAATTCACCCCTCCACTTT	CASSIGQGVNSPLHF
-	TRBD1	TRBV29-1	TRBJ1-2	TGCAGCGTAGGGACAGGGTACTATGGCTACACCTTC	CSVGTGYYGYTF
few	-	TRBV15	TRBJ1-1	TGTGCCACCAGCAGAGGTCTGCCTTGGAACACTGAAGCTTTCTTT	CATSRGLPWNTEAFF
few	TRBD2	TRBV11-1	TRBJ2-1	TGTGCCAGCACCACCCTCACGACTAGCGGGGCCTACAATGAGCAGTTCTTC	CASTTLTTSGAYNEQFF
-	TRBD1	TRBV5-4	TRBJ2-2	TGTGCCAGCAGCTGGGACAGGGTAGGGGCAACCGGGGAGCTGTTTTTT	CASSWDRVGATGELFF
-	TRBD1	TRBV7-6	TRBJ1-1	TGTGCCAGCGGAGACAGGGAGGCTGAAGCTTTCTTT	CASGDREAEAFF
-	TRBD1	TRBV11-2	TRBJ2-1	TGTGCCAGCAGCGGAGACAGGGACAATGAGCAGTTCTTC	CASSGDRDNEQFF
few	-	TRBV10-1	TRBJ1-2	TGCGCCAGCAGTGAGCGGGAAAACTATGGCTACACCTTC	CASSERENYGYTF
-	TRBD1	TRBV29-1	TRBJ1-5	TGCAGCTCTACCGGGACAGGGCTAGGAAGCAATCAGCCCCAGCATTTT	CSSTGTGLGSNQPQHF
-	-	TRBV9	TRBJ1-2	TGTGCCAGCAGCGTTCAGGGCTCCTATGGCTACACCTTC	CASSVQGSYGYTF
-	-	TRBV4-3	TRBJ2-2	TGCGCCAGCAGCCAAGAGTTCCAGGCAGGGACCGGGGAGCTGTTTTTT	CASSQEFQAGTGELFF
once	-	TRBV20-1	TRBJ2-1	TGCAGTGCTTCCCTAGCGTTGAGGGATGAGCAGTTCTTC	CSASLALRDEQFF
-	-	TRBV29-1	TRBJ1-1	TGCAGCGTCGAAACAGGGTGGGCCACTGAAGCTTTCTTT	CSVETGWATEAFF
once	TRBD2	TRBV12-3/TRBV12-4	TRBJ2-7	TGTGCCAGCAGTTCGGGACTAGTCGACGAGCAGTACTTC	CASSSGLVDEQYF
-	-	TRBV11-3	TRBJ2-1	TGTGCCAGCAGCTTAGGCCGCTGGAATGAGCAGTTCTTC	CASSLGRWNEQFF
-	-	TRBV18	TRBJ1-5	TGTGCCAGCTCACCCGCCCTTGATCAGCCCCAGCATTTT	CASSPALDQPQHF
-	-	TRBV6-5	TRBJ1-2	TGTGCCAGCAGTTACTCGGCACTACCTAACTATGGCTACACCTTC	CASSYSALPNYGYTF
-	TRBD2	TRBV10-1	TRBJ2-1	TGCGCCAGCGGGGGGACTATGGGTGAGCAGTTCTTC	CASGGTMGEQFF
-	-	TRBV6-4	TRBJ2-3	TGTGCCAGCAGTGACAGGGCGGAAGATACGCAGTATTTT	CASSDRAEDTQYF
-	-	TRBV2	TRBJ1-1	TGTGCCGGCGGATTTCGGATGAACACTGAAGCTTTCTTT	CAGGFRMNTEAFF
-	-	TRBV12-3/TRBV12-4	TRBJ2-3	TGTGCCAGCAGTTTTCCGGGTAGCACAGATACGCAGTATTTT	CASSFPGSTDTQYF
-	TRBD2	TRBV29-1	TRBJ2-5	TGCAACAAAACTGTCCGGGGGGAGGAGACCCAGTACTTC	CNKTVRGEETQYF
-	-	TRBV4-2	TRBJ2-2	TGTGCCAGCAGCCAAGAAGCCCCCCCCGACGGCGGGGAGCTGTTTTTT	CASSQEAPPDGGELFF
once	-	TRBV2	TRBJ2-7	TGTGCCAGCAGTGAGTCGTTGAGTGAGCAGTACTTC	CASSESLSEQYF
few	TRBD2	TRBV6-2/TRBV6-3	TRBJ2-1	TGTGCCAGCAGTTACTCTGGCCTAGCGGGACGCTCCTACAATGAGCAGTTCTTC	CASSYSGLAGRSYNEQFF
few	-	TRBV11-1	TRBJ2-1	TGTGCCAGCAGCCCCAGCGCGACAGGTCTAATCTTCTTC	CASSPSATGLIFF
-	TRBD2	TRBV5-1	TRBJ2-3	TGCGCCAGCAGCTCTCCCGGGACTAGCGACCCAGATACGCAGTATTTT	CASSSPGTSDPDTQYF
-	TRBD1	TRBV29-1	TRBJ1-3	TGCAGCGTTGAAGACCCACAGGGGGCGGGTGGAAACACCATATATTTT	CSVEDPQGAGGNTIYF
-	-	TRBV5-1	TRBJ1-2	TGCGCCAGCAGCTTGGACAGTAACTATGGCTACACCTTC	CASSLDSNYGYTF
-	-	TRBV24-1	TRBJ2-5	TGTGCCACCAGTGATCCCACAGGGCCGGGGGAGACCCAGTACTTC	CATSDPTGPGETQYF
-	TRBD2	TRBV11-2	TRBJ2-1	TGTGCCAGCAGTCCGCCCGGACTAGCGGAGTACAATGAGCAGTTCTTC	CASSPPGLAEYNEQFF
few	-	TRBV11-2	TRBJ2-1	TGTGCCAGCAGCTTTAGCCCAAGCTCCTACAATGAGCAGTTCTTC	CASSFSPSSYNEQFF
-	-	TRBV24-1	TRBJ2-1	TGTGCCACCAGTGATATGCGGAGCTCCTACAATGAGCAGTTCTTC	CATSDMRSSYNEQFF
once	-	TRBV5-1	TRBJ2-5	TGCGCCAGCAGCGCGTCCCAAGAGACCCAGTACTTC	CASSASQETQYF
-	-	TRBV29-1	TRBJ2-3	TGCAGCGTTGAAGGAGGGAGCACAGATACGCAGTATTTT	CSVEGGSTDTQYF
-	TRBD2	TRBV24-1	TRBJ2-1	TGTGCCACCAGTGCTGCGGGAGAATACAATGAGCAGTTCTTC	CATSAAGEYNEQFF
-	-	TRBV7-6	TRBJ2-2	TGTGCCAGCAGCTTAATGTGGAAGGTAGTCAACACCGGGGAGCTGTTTTTT	CASSLMWKVVNTGELFF
-	-	TRBV11-1	TRBJ2-2	TGTGCCAGCAGCTTAGGACCCGAAAGGAACACCGGGGAGCTGTTTTTT	CASSLGPERNTGELFF
-	-	TRBV12-3/TRBV12-4	TRBJ2-2	TGTGCCAGCAGTTTTTGGTCTGGCACCGGGGAGCTGTTTTTT	CASSFWSGTGELFF
few	-	TRBV29-1	TRBJ1-4	TGCAGCGCGCAATGGCCGGGGAATGAAAAACTGTTTTTT	CSAQWPGNEKLFF
-	-	TRBV2	TRBJ1-2	TGTGCCAGCAGTGAGATCCAGCACTATGGCTACACCTTC	CASSEIQHYGYTF
-	-	TRBV11-3	TRBJ2-5	TGTGCCAGCAGCTTAACCGAAGAGACCCAGTACTTC	CASSLTEETQYF
-	-	TRBV28	TRBJ2-3	TGTGCCAGCAGTTTAATGGGATCCACAGATACGCAGTATTTT	CASSLMGSTDTQYF
-	TRBD1	TRBV3-1	TRBJ1-1	TGTGCCAGCAGCCAAGGGGGACAGGGAAAAGCTTTCTTT	CASSQGGQGKAFF
few	TRBD1	TRBV7-2	TRBJ1-5	TGTGCCAGCAGCTTAGGGGGGACAGGCAATCAGCCCCAGCATTTT	CASSLGGTGNQPQHF
-	-	TRBV5-5	TRBJ1-5	TGTGCCAGCAGCTTGGGTCCTACTCAATCATCGCCCCAGCATTTT	CASSLGPTQSSPQHF
-	-	TRBV3-1	TRBJ1-5	TGTGCCAGCAGCCAAGATCACAGGGAGAATCAGCCCCAGCATTTT	CASSQDHRENQPQHF
-	TRBD1	TRBV7-6	TRBJ1-1	TGTGCCAGCAGCTTAGTTGAGGGACAGGCTGACTCGAACACTGAAGCTTTCTTT	CASSLVEGQADSNTEAFF
-	TRBD2	TRBV15	TRBJ2-2	TGTGCCACCAGCACATCAGCGGGAGGGGCCGGGGAGCTGTTTTTT	CATSTSAGGAGELFF
-	-	TRBV2	TRBJ2-1	TGTGCCAGAACGTCCGGGGGTGGGGAGTACAATGAGCAGTTCTTC	CARTSGGGEYNEQFF
-	TRBD1	TRBV10-3	TRBJ1-1	TGTGCCATCAGTGAGAGGACAGGGAACACTGAAGCTTTCTTT	CAISERTGNTEAFF
once	-	TRBV6-1	TRBJ1-2	TGTGCCAGCAGTGGACCTACGCCACAGGGAGCTAACTATGGCTACACCTTC	CASSGPTPQGANYGYTF
medium-sized	-	TRBV5-1	TRBJ1-1	TGCGCCAGCAGCTTGGTGCGGGGTTCGGACACTGAAGCTTTCTTT	CASSLVRGSDTEAFF
few	TRBD1	TRBV5-6	TRBJ2-3	TGTGCCAGCAGCTCCATGACAGGGTTCACAGATACGCAGTATTTT	CASSSMTGFTDTQYF
-	-	TRBV11-1	TRBJ2-6	TGTGCCAGCAGCTTTCTGGGGACTGGGGCCAACGTCCTGACTTTC	CASSFLGTGANVLTF
-	-	TRBV2	TRBJ2-5	TGTGCCAGCAGCGGGACTGATGAAGAGACCCAGTACTTC	CASSGTDEETQYF